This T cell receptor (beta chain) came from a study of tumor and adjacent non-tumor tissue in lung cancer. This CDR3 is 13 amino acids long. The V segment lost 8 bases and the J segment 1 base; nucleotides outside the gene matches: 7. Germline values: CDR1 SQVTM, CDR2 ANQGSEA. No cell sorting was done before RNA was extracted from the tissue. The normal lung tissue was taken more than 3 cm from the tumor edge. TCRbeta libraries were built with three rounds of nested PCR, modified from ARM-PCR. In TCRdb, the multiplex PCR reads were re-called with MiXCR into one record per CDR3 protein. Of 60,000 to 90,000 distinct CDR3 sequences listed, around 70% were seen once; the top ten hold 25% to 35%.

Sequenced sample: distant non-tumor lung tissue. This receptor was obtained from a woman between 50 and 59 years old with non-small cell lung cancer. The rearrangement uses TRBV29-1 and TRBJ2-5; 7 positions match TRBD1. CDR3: CSTARGSQETQYF. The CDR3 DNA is TGCAGCACTGCCAGGGGGTCCCAAGAGACCCAGTACTTC.